These 23 T cell receptor beta chains originate from one sample sequenced in a study of T cells in Graves' hyperthyroidism and ophthalmopathy. Using RNA transcripts as the source, TCR beta CDR3 regions were amplified. With the HTBI primer set, the TCR CDR3 went through a first round of RT-PCR. MiXCR, applied by TCRdb to the multiplex PCR reads, yields one record per CDR3 protein. This sample has about 290,000 distinct CDR3 sequences, with over 12% found just once. The sample consisted of blood. These receptors all come from a woman aged 45 to 65 with Graves' hyperthyroidism that later progressed to Graves' ophthalmopathy.

Written as DNA, the CDR3 is TGTGCCAGTAGTATCGCAGGGGTCCAGCCCCAGCATTTT. Its protein product is CASSIAGVQPQHF. The V gene is TRBV19, the J gene TRBJ1-5, with TRBD1 as a possible D gene (6 bases). V dropped 3 bases and J dropped 7 bases, with 10 bases sitting between them. Looked up from germline, CDR1 is LNHDA and CDR2 is SQIVND (reference sequence). CDR3 size: 13 residues.

Ten or more counts support this clonotype. V usage is TRBV7-9 and J usage is TRBJ2-3; D call uncertain. The CDR3 spans 15 residues. CDR1 and CDR2 from the germline V gene are SEHNR and FQNEAQ (reference sequence). Trimming stripped 3 bases from V and 3 bases from J, with 13 bases between. CDR3 sequence: CASSFPPPITDTQYF. CDR3 bases: TGTGCCAGCAGCTTCCCCCCCCCCATAACAGATACGCAGTATTTT.

This clonotype appeared many times. The chain joins TRBV5-1 to TRBJ2-3; 7 nucleotides align to TRBD2. The germline V gene encodes CDR1 SGHRS and CDR2 YFSETQ. This CDR3 comprises 14 residues. V gave up 6 bases and J gave up 5 bases; unmatched junction bases: 9. CDR3 protein: CASTPWGRGDTQYF. The CDR3 DNA reads as TGCGCCAGCACCCCGTGGGGGAGGGGAGATACGCAGTATTTT.

This clonotype came up many times. This sequence joins TRBV29-1 and TRBJ2-1, with 11 bases matching TRBD2. The CDR3 length is 15 residues. With 7 bases clipped from V and 2 bases from J, the junction kept 7 bases outside the gene matches. Germline V lookup: CDR1 SQVTM, CDR2 ANQGSEA. CDR3 protein: CSASLAGGAYNEQFF. CDR3 bases: TGCAGCGCCTCTCTAGCGGGAGGCGCCTACAATGAGCAGTTCTTC.

This clonotype appeared many times. The chain employs TRBV9 and TRBJ2-5, with a weak D call TRBD2 (6 bases). Germline CDR1 SGDLS, CDR2 YYNGEE. V was pared by 0 bases and J by 5 bases, with 11 bases between. This CDR3 is built from 14 residues. In nucleotides, the CDR3 is TGTGCCAGCAGCGTAGGAGGGGCGGGGGAGACCCAGTACTTC. Translation gives CASSVGGAGETQYF.

Worth noting for this clonotype: This could be a read error, since a much larger clone is one nucleotide away. The chain uses TRBV28 and TRBJ2-7; 8 nucleotides match TRBD1. V lost 7 bases and J lost 3; bases outside the gene matches: 5. The CDR3 is 13 amino acids. The germline gives CDR1 MDHEN, CDR2 SYDVKM. CDR3 sequence: CASKTGALYEQYF. The CDR3 DNA reads as TGTGCCAGCAAGACAGGGGCGCTCTACGAGCAGTACTTC.

This clonotype was detected ten times or more. This chain links TRBV18 with TRBJ1-4; 7 nucleotides agree with TRBD1. CDR1 KGHSH and CDR2 LQKENI come from the germline V gene. The ends lost 2 bases at V and 5 bases at J; junction bases unmatched: 5. This CDR3 has 15 amino acids. The CDR3 coding sequence is TGTGCCAGCTCACCAGAGACAGGGCAAAATGAAAAACTGTTTTTT. Amino acid sequence: CASSPETGQNEKLFF.

This clonotype came up a few times. This sequence joins TRBV11-3 and TRBJ2-1; D may match TRBD1 or TRBD2 (5 bases each). The V gene lost 5 bases and the J gene lost 2 bases, with 13 bases spanning the gap. Germline V gives CDR1 SGHNT, CDR2 YENEEA. The CDR3 is 15 residues long. CDR3 loop: CASSARDGAYNEQFF. The CDR3 DNA sequence: TGTGCCAGCAGCGCCCGGGACGGGGCCTACAATGAGCAGTTCTTC.

About this clonotype itself: A much larger clonotype is one base distant, so this may be a read error. The rearrangement uses TRBV7-9 and TRBJ2-7; D is possibly TRBD2 (7 bases). CDR1 and CDR2 (germline): SEHNR, FQNEAQ (reference sequence). V lost 5 bases, J lost 9 bases, and 17 bases lay in between. The CDR3 totals 13 residues. CDR3 DNA sequence: TGTGCCAGCAGCGGGGAACAGGGCGGGGGGCAGTACTTC. Translated: CASSGEQGGGQYF. The full variable domain, its missing parts supplied by reference TRBV7-9 and TRBJ2-7, is DTGVSQNPRHKITKRGQNVTFRCDPISEHNRLYWYRQTLGQGPEFLTYFQNEAQLEKSRLLSDRFSAERPKGSFSTLEIQRTEQGDSAMYLCASSGEQGGGQYFGPGTRLTVT.

The J gene is TRBJ1-6, the V gene TRBV6-1; 7 bases line up with TRBD1. The length of the CDR3 is 15 residues. Losses at the gene ends were 7 bases for V and 10 bases for J; bases not matched to a gene: 13. The germline gives CDR1 MNHNS, CDR2 SASEGT. CDR3 nucleotides: TGTGCCAGCATCAAGGGTCAGGGGGATTCCTCACCCCTCCACTTT. Translation gives CASIKGQGDSSPLHF.

This clonotype occurred many times. This chain links TRBV5-1 with TRBJ2-5; 8 bases align to TRBD2. Germline lookup yields CDR1 SGHRS and CDR2 YFSETQ. Trimming cost V 9 bases and J 4 bases; bases outside gene matches: 17. The length of the CDR3 is 16 residues. The DNA of the CDR3 is TGCGCCACCGCCACCGAGCCCGGGAGGGTGAGAGAGACCCAGTACTTC. It yields the protein CATATEPGRVRETQYF.

This clonotype was counted at least ten times. The chain recombines TRBV11-2 with TRBJ1-1; no clear D gene. V was clipped by 1 base and J by 5 bases, with 11 bases between them. The CDR3 covers 14 residues. Germline CDR1 SGHAT, CDR2 FQNNGV. This CDR3 reads CASSLAASGTEAFF. The CDR3 DNA follows: TGTGCCAGCAGCTTAGCGGCCTCGGGGACTGAAGCTTTCTTT.

This clonotype was seen a handful of times. The V call is TRBV10-3, the J call TRBJ1-5, with 8 bases identical to TRBD1. V shed 4 bases and J 6 bases; nucleotides not matched to a gene: 8. Germline lookup yields CDR1 ENHRY and CDR2 SYGVKD. The CDR3 runs to 15 residues. CDR3 DNA: TGTGCCATCAGTGGGGAGGCAGGGGGCGGTCAGCCCCAGCATTTT. Translation gives CAISGEAGGGQPQHF.

This clonotype was counted ten times or more. The chain joins TRBV11-2 to TRBJ2-7; either TRBD1 or TRBD2 may fit D (5 bases each). The length of the CDR3 is 15 residues. Germline V gives CDR1 SGHAT, CDR2 FQNNGV. V was cut by 3 bases and J by 0 bases, with 12 bases left in between. The CDR3 DNA reads as TGTGCCAGCAGCTTGGGGGTCGACAGCTCCTACGAGCAGTACTTC. Residues: CASSLGVDSSYEQYF.

This clonotype showed up just a few times. This chain joins TRBV5-1 and TRBJ1-3; TRBD1 aligns across 7 bases. V lost 4 bases and J lost 1; bases outside the gene matches: 2. There are 14 residues in the CDR3. Germline V gene data show CDR1 as SGHRS and CDR2 as YFSETQ. This CDR3 is CASSPTGSGNTIYF. CDR3 DNA: TGCGCCAGCAGCCCGACAGGGTCTGGAAACACCATATATTTT.

This clonotype was picked up a small number of times. The chain links TRBV7-3 to TRBJ1-6; TRBD1 matches at 9 bases. V lost 2 bases and J lost 9; bases outside the gene matches: 5. This CDR3 is built from 15 residues. Germline lookup yields CDR1 SGHTA and CDR2 FQGTGA. The CDR3 reads CASSLEQGASSPLHF. CDR3 in DNA: TGTGCCAGCAGCTTAGAACAGGGGGCGAGTTCACCCCTCCACTTT. The complete variable domain, with remaining parts taken from reference TRBV7-3 and TRBJ1-6, reads GAGVSQTPSNKVTEKGKYVELRCDPISGHTALYWYRQSLGQGPEFLIYFQGTGAADDSGLPNDRFFAVRPEGSVSTLKIQRTERGDSAVYLCASSLEQGASSPLHFGNGTRLTVT.

This clonotype was observed many times. The chain employs TRBV20-1 and TRBJ2-7; 7 bases line up with TRBD1. The germline V gene has CDR1 DFQATT and CDR2 SNEGSKA (reference sequence). V dropped 5 bases and J dropped 2; count of bases not matched to a gene: 9. The CDR3 runs 14 residues. CDR3 in amino acids: CSAAKGANAYEQYF. The DNA for the CDR3 is TGCAGTGCTGCAAAGGGGGCGAATGCCTACGAGCAGTACTTC.

This clonotype came up many times. The chain joins TRBV6-1 to TRBJ2-7; TRBD2 is a possible D gene (7 bases). From germline, CDR1 is MNHNS and CDR2 SASEGT. V lost 10 bases, J lost 6 bases, and 16 bases lay in between. The CDR3 extends over 12 amino acids. In DNA form, the CDR3 reads TGTGCCACCCTCAAGGGGGGGGTCGAGCAGTACTTC. Residues: CATLKGGVEQYF.

There are many counts of this clonotype. The chain employs TRBV7-9 and TRBJ1-6, with a tentative D call TRBD1 (5 bases). The CDR3 runs to 16 residues. V dropped 5 bases and J dropped 0 bases, with 11 bases sitting between them. Germline V lookup: CDR1 SEHNR, CDR2 FQNEAQ (reference sequence). The CDR3 DNA sequence: TGTGCCAGCAGCCCGCGACAGTTCTCCTATAATTCACCCCTCCACTTT. It encodes CASSPRQFSYNSPLHF.

J is TRBJ1-5 and V is TRBV19; the D is unclear. There are 14 residues in the CDR3. Germline V gives CDR1 LNHDA, CDR2 SQIVND (reference sequence). V was cut by 5 bases and J by 6 bases, with 14 bases left in between. CDR3 sequence: CASSSREDRQPQHF. CDR3 nucleotide sequence: TGTGCCAGTAGTTCCCGGGAAGATCGTCAGCCCCAGCATTTT.

This clonotype was observed many times. The V gene is TRBV27, the J gene TRBJ2-7; 7 positions match TRBD2. The J segment lost 4 bases and the V segment lost 7 bases, leaving 7 bases of the junction unmatched. Germline assignment: CDR1 MNHEY and CDR2 SMNVEV (reference sequence). The CDR3 sequence is 13 residues long. The CDR3 coding sequence is TGTGCCAGCACGGGGGGACTGAGTTACGAGCAGTACTTC. This sequence encodes CASTGGLSYEQYF.

A few counts support this clonotype. This chain connects TRBV19 to TRBJ1-1, with TRBD1 matching over 7 bases. CDR3 length equals 17 residues. The J segment lost 3 bases and the V segment lost 7 bases, leaving 17 bases of the junction unmatched. Germline-derived CDR1 and CDR2 are LNHDA and SQIVND (reference sequence). Written as DNA, the CDR3 is TGTGCCAGTACCGTCGAATCGGGGGGGCAGGGGGACACTGAAGCTTTCTTT. It specifies CASTVESGGQGDTEAFF. The full variable domain, completed using reference TRBV19 and TRBJ1-1, is DGGITQSPKYLFRKEGQNVTLSCEQNLNHDAMYWYRQDPGQGLRLIYYSQIVNDFQKGDIAEGYSVSREKKESFPLTVTSAQKNPTAFYLCASTVESGGQGDTEAFFGQGTRLTVV.

This clonotype was picked up many times. The V call is TRBV10-3, the J call TRBJ2-1; D remains unclear. CDR3 length: 11 residues. Germline CDR1 and CDR2: ENHRY and SYGVKD. The ends were cut back, 3 bases at V and 7 bases at J, with 4 bases in the middle. In DNA form, the CDR3 reads TGTGCCATCAGTGATAGGAATGAGCAGTTCTTC. This gives the protein CAISDRNEQFF.